The 9 T cell receptor beta chains below were found in one sample sequenced in a study of blood T cell repertoires in COVID-19. Using immunoSEQ multiplex PCR, the repertoire was profiled, and TCRdb retains in-frame clones only, with some absent. Here the sample spans 150,000 to 200,000 clones, 65% to 85% being singletons. The material sequenced was peripheral blood. Receptors were obtained from a human donor with acute or convalescent COVID-19. The donor label of this sample is uncertain.

The rearrangement joins TRBV3-1 (or the pseudogene TRBV3-2) to TRBJ1-2; TRBD1 matches at 8 bases. The CDR3 runs to 18 residues. Germline CDR1 reads LGHDT; CDR2 reads YNNKEL (reference sequence). J gave up 0 bases and V 1 base, and 10 bases lay outside the gene matches. The CDR3 DNA reads TGTGCCAGCAGCCAAGGGAATCCCGGGACAGGTTCTAACTATGGCTACACCTTC. Its protein is CASSQGNPGTGSNYGYTF.

V and J are TRBV7-2 and TRBJ2-1; 13 nucleotides line up with TRBD2. This CDR3 contains 16 residues. V dropped 0 bases and J dropped 8; count of bases not matched to a gene: 4. From germline, CDR1 is SGHTA and CDR2 FQGNSA. The CDR3 DNA follows: TGTGCCAGCAGCTTAGCAACTAGCGGGAGGGTCTATGAGCAGTTCTTC. This sequence encodes CASSLATSGRVYEQFF. Full variable domain (missing parts from reference TRBV7-2 and TRBJ2-1): GAGVSQSPSNKVTEKGKDVELRCDPISGHTALYWYRQSLGQGLEFLIYFQGNSAPDKSGLPSDRFSAERTGGSVSTLTIQRTQQEDSAVYLCASSLATSGRVYEQFFGPGTRLTVL.

The gene calls are TRBV7-2 and TRBJ1-3; D is undetermined. V dropped 1 base and J dropped 3 bases, with 13 bases sitting between them. CDR1 and CDR2 from the germline V gene are SGHTA and FQGNSA. The CDR3 has 16 residues. This CDR3 is CASSLGRSPVGNTIYF. In DNA form, the CDR3 reads TGTGCCAGCAGCTTAGGTCGATCTCCGGTTGGAAACACCATATATTTT.

The chain employs TRBV9 and TRBJ2-2, with TRBD2 identical over 8 bases. The V gene end was trimmed by 2 bases and the J gene end by 3 bases; junction bases not matched to a gene: 6. The germline CDR1 and CDR2 sequences are SGDLS and YYNGEE. CDR3 length equals 16 residues. The CDR3 DNA is TGTGCCAGCAGCGTCACCAGCGGGGGCCACACCGGGGAGCTGTTTTTT. It specifies CASSVTSGGHTGELFF.

The gene calls are TRBV27 and TRBJ1-2; D is uncertain. V was clipped by 2 bases and J by 1 base, with 5 bases between them. Looked up from germline, CDR1 is MNHEY and CDR2 is SMNVEV (reference sequence). CDR3 length: 13 amino acids. CDR3 coding DNA: TGTGCCAGCAGTTTACAGTATAACTATGGCTACACCTTC. This gives the protein CASSLQYNYGYTF.

The chain employs TRBV3-1 (or the pseudogene TRBV3-2) and TRBJ2-3, with D maybe TRBD2 (5 bases). Trimming left V 4 bases short and J 1 base short, with 15 bases between. CDR3 length: 16 residues. Germline V gives CDR1 LGHDT, CDR2 YNNKEL (reference sequence). The CDR3 is CASSLQFDYRTDTQYF. In DNA, the CDR3 is TGTGCCAGCAGCCTCCAATTTGACTACCGCACAGATACGCAGTATTTT.

V usage is TRBV28 and J usage is TRBJ1-5; D possibly corresponds to TRBD1 (5 bases). CDR1 and CDR2 from the germline V gene are MDHEN and SYDVKM. This CDR3 is built from 15 residues. V was clipped by 2 bases and J by 0 bases, with 8 bases between them. The CDR3 DNA reads as TGTGCCAGCAGTTTAGTCCAGGGTAGCAATCAGCCCCAGCATTTT. Its protein product is CASSLVQGSNQPQHF.

Only a few counts were recorded for this clone. This sequence joins TRBV6-5 and TRBJ1-1, with a weak D call TRBD1 (6 bases). The CDR3 extends over 15 amino acids. Trimming shortened V by 5 bases and J by 0 bases, and 13 bases separated the two germline ends. Germline V gene data show CDR1 as MNHEY and CDR2 as SVGAGI. This CDR3 is CASSPRGGLNTEAFF. The DNA of the CDR3 is TGTGCCAGCAGTCCGAGAGGGGGACTGAACACTGAAGCTTTCTTT.

V is TRBV6-5 and J is TRBJ1-5, with unresolved D. V dropped 6 bases and J dropped 1 base, with 10 bases sitting between them. This CDR3 has 14 amino acids. Germline loops: CDR1 MNHEY, CDR2 SVGAGI. The CDR3 loop is CASSPVSSNQPQHF. The CDR3, as DNA: TGTGCCAGCAGCCCCGTTAGCAGCAATCAGCCCCAGCATTTT.